The TCR beta chain under discussion was sequenced for a study of T cells after yellow fever vaccination (dated by TCRdb to the late 2010s). Background on the whole study: The SMART-Seq v4 Ultra Low Input RNA kit was used to prepare libraries from fractions with low cell numbers. To track T-cell clones before and after primary and booster YFV17D yellow fever vaccination, bulk TCR alpha and beta repertoires were sequenced longitudinally. The cohort comprised two healthy male donors, one aged 18 to 30 and one aged 30 to 40 years. Bulk PBMC replicates and cell subsets were isolated from blood drawn at multiple timepoints before and after both primary and secondary immunization. On the study overall, not on this receptor specifically: Because the study included only a couple of donors, the extent to which the findings can be generalized is limited. Compared with the primary T-cell response, the secondary T-cell response was faster but weaker, reaching its peak on day 5 rather than on day 15. A small share of clonotypes occurred in both CD4 and CD8 compartments, likely arising from convergent recombination. Computational filtering was required because FACS-sorted repertoires could contain abundant contaminating clonotypes from the bulk population. Most clones expanded after primary vaccination (around 96% of CD4 and approximately 90% of CD8) were re-detected after the booster, suggesting that broad memory maintenance occurred.

CDR1 and CDR2 are drawn from the germline V gene: MNHEY, SVGEGT. Its CDR3 holds 12 amino acids, cysteine through phenylalanine. CDR3 DNA is the only sequence kept; it has 36 bases, read in frame from the first base. Trimming takes 2 bases from V and 14 bases from J, and the germline ends sit 15 bases apart. TCR cDNA was made using 5'RACE template switching, a step that added a universal primer site and unique molecular identifiers. cDNA synthesis was primed from both the TCR alpha and TCR beta constant segments. Library amplification involved two PCR steps, and the second step added sample barcodes and sequencing adapters. Sequencing of libraries was performed on Illumina HiSeq 2500 (2x100 bp) or NovaSeq (2x150 bp). The authors processed their data as follows. MIGEC was used to demultiplex reads and collapse the reads into UMI consensus sequences, and MiXCR was used for V(D)J alignment. Vaccine-responding clonotypes were identified with edgeR using replicate PBMC samples, with FDR below 0.01 and a log2 fold change above 5 up to day 15 being required. Each bulk clonotype received a CD4 or CD8 identity based on whether the sequenced CD4 or CD8 repertoire contained that clonotype at higher abundance. The raw public data were reprocessed by TCRdb itself: fastp quality trimming at Q25, MiXCR clonotype calling, in-frame beta chains only. CDR3 protein sequences are deduplicated, and each keeps its most common genes and DNA. The V and J calls and clone size are TCRdb's, not the authors'. For this sample the table gives about 340,000 distinct CDR3 sequences, of which 8.7% were detected only once. About 20% of the sample is in the top ten clones.

Sample treatment or condition, as interpreted from the label and publication: live attenuated yellow fever vaccine strain. At every blood-draw timepoint, two biological replicates of bulk PBMCs were collected. PBMCs were isolated from peripheral blood using a standard Ficoll-Paque protocol. RNA was extracted with TriZol from bulk PBMCs, CD4 and CD8 fractions, and dextramer-positive and dextramer-negative fractions. Note on this clonotype: Its antigen is unknown. One base away there is no much larger clone; base qualities are not given.

The sequencing here drew on PBMCs, taken on the day of the first yellow fever vaccination. This TCR was recovered from a man aged 18 to 29 who received the YFV17D yellow fever vaccine. The chain employs TRBV6-2 or TRBV6-3 and TRBJ1-1; no D gene call is confident. The encoded CDR3 is CASSYPTELAFF. The base sequence is TGTGCCAGCAGTTACCCGACGGAGCTCGCCTTCTTT.